The rows below give T cell receptor beta chains drawn from one sample of a study of T cell responses to AZD1222 COVID-19 vaccine. Using immunoSEQ multiplex PCR, the repertoire was profiled, and TCRdb retains in-frame clones only, with some absent. The table has about 98,000 clones, roughly 87% seen once. The sample here was peripheral blood, taken on day 0 of AZD1222 vaccination. The source of these receptors is an adult in good health. CDR3s include the opening cysteine and the closing phenylalanine or tryptophan. Each record gives: V gene, D gene, J gene, clone size, CDR3 protein, CDR3 DNA. The D gene is left open where the match is weak. A clone size is listed for some rows: how often the clone was seen (once, few, many), or a class if it is expanded.

v_call: TRBV28
d_call: NA
j_call: TRBJ2-3
clone_size: NA
cdr3_aa: CASRGDFTDTQYF
cdr3_nt: TGTGCCAGCAGAGGGGACTTCACAGATACGCAGTATTTT

v_call: TRBV2
d_call: NA
j_call: TRBJ2-7
clone_size: NA
cdr3_aa: CASGLGLYEQYF
cdr3_nt: TGTGCCAGCGGTTTGGGGTTATACGAGCAGTACTTC

v_call: TRBV28
d_call: TRBD1
j_call: TRBJ2-3
clone_size: NA
cdr3_aa: CASSSPGTGARRAQYF
cdr3_nt: TGTGCCAGCAGTTCTCCCGGGACAGGCGCAAGGAGGGCGCAGTATTTT

v_call: TRBV10-3
d_call: NA
j_call: TRBJ1-5
clone_size: NA
cdr3_aa: CASGAGDSNQPQHF
cdr3_nt: TGTGCCTCCGGGGCAGGGGATAGCAATCAGCCCCAGCATTTT

v_call: TRBV10-1
d_call: NA
j_call: TRBJ2-7
clone_size: NA
cdr3_aa: CASSGSVSGTGVHEQYF
cdr3_nt: TGCGCCAGCAGTGGAAGTGTTTCCGGGACGGGGGTGCACGAGCAGTACTTC

v_call: TRBV19
d_call: NA
j_call: TRBJ1-6
clone_size: NA
cdr3_aa: CASNSEVRRSSYNSPLHF
cdr3_nt: TGTGCCAGTAATTCGGAAGTGAGGAGGAGCTCCTATAATTCACCCCTCCACTTT

v_call: TRBV30
d_call: NA
j_call: TRBJ1-1
clone_size: NA
cdr3_aa: CAWSVFGGTEAFF
cdr3_nt: TGTGCCTGGAGTGTATTCGGAGGCACTGAAGCTTTCTTT

v_call: TRBV9
d_call: NA
j_call: TRBJ1-6
clone_size: NA
cdr3_aa: CASSLRRTPGISPLHF
cdr3_nt: TGTGCCAGCAGCCTACGACGGACGCCGGGGATTTCACCCCTCCACTTT

v_call: TRBV4-3
d_call: NA
j_call: TRBJ1-4
clone_size: NA
cdr3_aa: CASSQWEGQNEKLFF
cdr3_nt: TGCGCCAGCAGCCAATGGGAGGGGCAAAATGAAAAACTGTTTTTT

v_call: TRBV15
d_call: NA
j_call: TRBJ1-2
clone_size: NA
cdr3_aa: CATSRGSTGTSYGYTF
cdr3_nt: TGTGCCACCAGCAGAGGGTCAACCGGGACAAGCTATGGCTACACCTTC

v_call: TRBV7-8
d_call: TRBD1
j_call: TRBJ1-5
clone_size: NA
cdr3_aa: CASSLARQGQPQHF
cdr3_nt: TGTGCCAGCAGCTTAGCGAGACAGGGCCAGCCCCAGCATTTT

v_call: TRBV2
d_call: NA
j_call: TRBJ1-1
clone_size: once
cdr3_aa: CASTQLPRMNTEAFF
cdr3_nt: TGTGCCAGCACCCAATTACCTAGGATGAACACTGAAGCTTTCTTT